Listed below are T cell receptor beta chains from one sample, sequenced in a study of shared clonotypes between healthy human individuals. Sequencing used immunoSEQ multiplex PCR; TCRdb keeps in-frame clones, though not all of them. The repertoire holds 760,000 or so clones, about 97% seen once, with about 0.22% in the top ten. Sequencing used naive CD8+ T cells sorted from blood. The source is a man in his thirties or forties in good health. The CDR3 runs from the conserved cysteine through the conserved F or W. A D gene is named only where the DNA matches it firmly. The size entry is marked missing in some rows and otherwise reads once, few, many or a size class.

len	j_gene	v_gene	d_gene	abundance	CDR3aa	CDR3nt
19	TRBJ2-5	TRBV7-9	TRBD2	.	CASSLPGWASGRISETQYF	TGTGCCAGCAGCCTACCCGGTTGGGCTAGCGGGAGAATTTCAGAGACCCAGTACTTC
15	TRBJ2-7	TRBV7-9	TRBD1	.	CASSQIWDRGHEQYF	TGTGCCAGCAGCCAAATCTGGGACAGGGGCCACGAGCAGTACTTC
18	TRBJ1-2	TRBV27	.	.	CASSPREGWMLRGYGYTF	TGTGCCAGCAGTCCAAGGGAGGGGTGGATGTTGAGGGGCTATGGCTACACCTTC
12	TRBJ2-2	TRBV5-6	.	once	CASSAGTGELFF	TGTGCCAGCAGCGCCGGGACCGGGGAGCTGTTTTTT
15	TRBJ2-1	TRBV7-9	.	.	CASSFAGDSYNEQFF	TGTGCCAGCAGCTTCGCAGGGGACTCCTACAATGAGCAGTTCTTC
15	TRBJ1-2	TRBV15	.	.	CATSRGAGILVGYTF	TGTGCCACCAGCAGAGGAGCAGGGATCTTGGTTGGCTACACCTTC
13	TRBJ2-5	TRBV2	.	.	CASSGTDGETQYF	TGTGCCAGCAGTGGAACGGACGGAGAGACCCAGTACTTC
15	TRBJ2-7	TRBV11-1	.	.	CASSGSGQGNYEQYF	TGTGCCAGCAGCGGGTCAGGGCAGGGGAACTACGAGCAGTACTTC
13	TRBJ2-5	TRBV7-9	.	.	CAGLEWNQETQYF	TGTGCCGGGTTAGAGTGGAACCAAGAGACCCAGTACTTC
13	TRBJ2-3	TRBV4-2	.	.	CASSDGSTDTQYF	TGTGCCAGCAGCGATGGGAGCACAGATACGCAGTATTTT
13	TRBJ2-7	TRBV2	.	.	CASSHRGAYEQYF	TGTGCCAGCAGTCACCGGGGCGCCTACGAGCAGTACTTC
12	TRBJ2-7	TRBV6-5	.	.	CASSSDTYEQYF	TGTGCCAGCAGTTCTGACACCTACGAGCAGTACTTC
11	TRBJ2-7	TRBV7-9	.	once	CASSAGLEQYF	TGTGCCAGCAGTGCAGGACTAGAGCAGTACTTC
17	TRBJ2-1	TRBV7-6	.	once	CASSLESGLRDYNEQFF	TGTGCCAGCAGCTTAGAGTCGGGCCTTCGGGACTACAATGAGCAGTTCTTC
14	TRBJ2-3	TRBV9	.	.	CASSVLDHTDTQYF	TGTGCCAGCAGCGTATTAGATCACACAGATACGCAGTATTTT
14	TRBJ2-7	TRBV29-1	TRBD1	once	CSVEFDRDSYEQYF	TGCAGCGTTGAGTTTGACAGGGACTCCTACGAGCAGTACTTC
14	TRBJ1-4	TRBV9	.	.	CASSVGGTNEKLFF	TGTGCCAGCAGCGTAGGCGGGACTAATGAAAAACTGTTTTTT
17	TRBJ2-1	TRBV4-1	TRBD2	.	CASSPLVGGSSYNEQFF	TGCGCCAGCAGCCCCCTTGTGGGCGGGAGCTCCTACAATGAGCAGTTCTTC
13	TRBJ2-5	TRBV13	.	.	CASSYISQETQYF	TGTGCCAGCAGCTATATCAGTCAGGAGACCCAGTACTTC
13	TRBJ2-7	TRBV4-3	.	.	CASSHQDRLEQYF	TGCGCCAGCAGCCATCAAGACAGGCTGGAGCAGTACTTC
15	TRBJ2-7	TRBV4-1	.	.	CASSQENAVSYEQYF	TGCGCCAGCAGCCAAGAGAACGCCGTCTCCTACGAGCAGTACTTC
15	TRBJ2-1	TRBV28	TRBD1	.	CASSFIRDRYNEQFF	TGTGCCAGCAGCTTCATCCGGGACAGGTACAATGAGCAGTTCTTC
14	TRBJ2-7	TRBV18	.	.	CASSPPAGTYEQYF	TGTGCCAGCTCACCACCCGCAGGGACGTACGAGCAGTACTTC
15	TRBJ2-2	TRBV6-5	.	.	CASSYSTGRSGELFF	TGTGCCAGCAGTTACTCGACCGGGAGAAGCGGGGAGCTGTTTTTT
14	TRBJ1-2	TRBV5-1	.	.	CASSLGEGPYGYTF	TGCGCCAGCAGCTTGGGAGAGGGACCCTATGGCTACACCTTC
14	TRBJ2-1	TRBV5-1	.	once	CASSLAPGQNEQFF	TGCGCCAGCAGCTTGGCCCCAGGGCAGAATGAGCAGTTCTTC
16	TRBJ2-5	TRBV7-9	.	once	CASSGAPRGLTETQYF	TGTGCCAGCAGCGGGGCCCCCAGGGGTTTGACGGAGACCCAGTACTTC
16	TRBJ2-3	TRBV6-5	TRBD2	.	CASSSSLAGGTDTQYF	TGTGCCAGCAGTTCTTCCCTAGCGGGGGGGACAGATACGCAGTATTTT
15	TRBJ2-7	TRBV6-5	.	.	CASSQGAGTTYEQYF	TGTGCCAGCAGTCAAGGTGCGGGGACCACCTACGAGCAGTACTTC
11	TRBJ2-7	TRBV7-9	.	.	CASSLGDEQYF	TGTGCCAGCAGCTTAGGCGACGAGCAGTACTTC
14	TRBJ2-5	TRBV7-9	TRBD2	.	CASRGTSGQETQYF	TGTGCCAGCAGAGGGACTAGCGGTCAAGAGACCCAGTACTTC
12	TRBJ2-7	TRBV6-5	.	.	CASSDREYEQYF	TGTGCCAGCAGTGATAGGGAGTACGAGCAGTACTTC
15	TRBJ2-5	TRBV5-1	.	.	CASSLGELSLETQYF	TGCGCCAGCAGCTTGGGCGAACTCTCTCTGGAGACCCAGTACTTC
15	TRBJ2-2	TRBV6-5	.	.	CASSLTGANTGELFF	TGTGCCAGCAGTCTTACAGGAGCGAACACCGGGGAGCTGTTTTTT
13	TRBJ2-7	TRBV15	.	.	CATSRLQGGEQYF	TGTGCCACCAGCAGGTTACAGGGAGGCGAGCAGTACTTC
14	TRBJ2-7	TRBV7-9	.	.	CASSLEGTSYEQYF	TGTGCCAGCAGCTTAGAGGGGACAAGTTACGAGCAGTACTTC
17	TRBJ2-3	TRBV27	TRBD2	.	CASRWTSGRARTDTQYF	TGTGCCAGCAGGTGGACTAGCGGGAGGGCCCGCACAGATACGCAGTATTTT
14	TRBJ2-5	TRBV9	.	.	CASSDRSLSETQYF	TGTGCCAGCAGCGATCGGAGCTTGTCAGAGACCCAGTACTTC
18	TRBJ2-3	TRBV27	TRBD2	.	CASSSSDMTSGSTDTQYF	TGTGCCAGCAGTTCTTCTGATATGACTAGCGGAAGCACAGATACGCAGTATTTT
13	TRBJ2-7	TRBV10-2	TRBD1	.	CASGGQGTYEQYF	TGCGCCAGCGGGGGACAGGGGACCTACGAGCAGTACTTC
15	TRBJ2-2	TRBV5-8	TRBD1	.	CASSYRGLNTGELFF	TGTGCCAGCAGCTACAGGGGCCTGAACACCGGGGAGCTGTTTTTT
13	TRBJ2-7	TRBV28	.	.	CASTPRDSYEQYF	TGTGCCAGCACCCCACGCGACTCCTACGAGCAGTACTTC
16	TRBJ2-1	TRBV27	TRBD1	.	CASSLRTGGGYNEQFF	TGTGCCAGCAGTCTACGGACAGGGGGCGGTTACAATGAGCAGTTCTTC
14	TRBJ2-1	TRBV5-1	.	.	CASSLTRASYEQFF	TGCGCCAGCAGCTTGACCCGGGCCTCCTATGAGCAGTTCTTC